This T cell receptor (beta chain) comes out of a study of T cell repertoires in cytomegalovirus infection. General study findings and limits: The study found HLA-C-restricted CMV-specific TCR beta clonotypes dominating the ex vivo response. Accumulated public TCR beta family frequency recognized individuals carrying CMV together with the relevant HLA.

TCRdb used MiXCR to reprocess the reads, holding one entry per CDR3 protein. This table holds 69,000 or so distinct CDR3 sequences, roughly 28% found once. This clonotype was counted between two and nine times. The antigen remains undetermined. This specimen consisted of CD8+ T cells from cultured PBMCs, obtained from culture after CMV antigen stimulation. The source is a human donor in good health (CMV status not recorded). Some clones in this sample may be carry-over from other donors' samples.

The CDR3 here is CASSEVGTGRNSPLHF. The CDR3 region has the DNA TGTGCCAGCAGTGAAGTGGGGACAGGGAGAAATTCACCCCTCCACTTT. The chain employs TRBV6-1 and TRBJ1-6; TRBD1 matches 9 bases. The junction had 5 bases not matched to a gene; V was cut back by 1 base and J by 7 bases. This CDR3 has 16 residues. The germline V gene encodes CDR1 MNHNS and CDR2 SASEGT.